The source of this T cell receptor beta chain is a study of CD8+ T cells in alopecia areata. Study summary: For the treated group, dosing was oral tofacitinib at 5 to 10 mg twice daily.

Study outcomes and limitations: Affected scalp, especially in alopecia totalis/universalis, had a higher clonality than normal scalp did.

As part of sample collection, lesional scalp punch biopsies and peripheral blood were taken from alopecia areata patients. Sorting separated CD4+ and CD8+ T cells out of PBMCs. Investigators isolated RNA and reverse transcribed it into cDNA to act as the sequencing template. This table comes from immunoSEQ multiplex PCR, and its TCRdb copy is limited to in-frame clones, with some not included. The table has about 98,000 clones, under 45% seen once. Regarding this clone: Its antigen remains unidentified.

With 7 bases clipped from V and 1 base from J, the junction kept 7 bases outside the gene matches. CDR3 length: 14 residues. The V gene's germline CDR1 is SQVTM and CDR2 ANQGSEA. This chain uses TRBV29-1 with TRBJ1-1, with 9 positions matching TRBD1. The source of this sequence is a human donor with alopecia areata. The specimen was CD4+ T cells sorted from blood. The CDR3 DNA sequence: TGCAGCGCCGGGACAGGGACGCAGAACACTGAAGCTTTCTTT. It codes for CSAGTGTQNTEAFF.